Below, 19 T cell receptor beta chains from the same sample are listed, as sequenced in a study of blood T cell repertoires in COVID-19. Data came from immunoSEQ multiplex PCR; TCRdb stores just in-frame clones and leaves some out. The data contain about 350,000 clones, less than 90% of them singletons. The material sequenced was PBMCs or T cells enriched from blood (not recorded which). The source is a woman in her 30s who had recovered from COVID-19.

In DNA, the CDR3 is TGTGCCAGCAGTTTAGACAGCTACGAGCAGTACTTC. It translates to CASSLDSYEQYF. The chain recombines TRBV12-3 or TRBV12-4 with TRBJ2-7; D is unclear. V lost 1 base and J lost 3, with 4 bases in between. The CDR3 length is 12 residues.

The DNA for the CDR3 is TGCAGCGTTGAAGGGACAGGGGAGCGCGAGCAGTTCTTC. This codes for CSVEGTGEREQFF. V gene TRBV29-1 combines with J gene TRBJ2-1; 9 bases agree with TRBD1. V shed 1 base and J 10 bases; nucleotides not matched to a gene: 5. The CDR3 is 13 amino acids. Germline CDR1 reads SQVTM; CDR2 reads ANQGSEA.

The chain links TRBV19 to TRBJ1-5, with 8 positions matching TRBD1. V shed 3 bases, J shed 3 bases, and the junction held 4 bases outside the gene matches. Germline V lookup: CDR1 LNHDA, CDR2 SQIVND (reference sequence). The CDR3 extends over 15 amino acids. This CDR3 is CASSIQDRANQPQHF. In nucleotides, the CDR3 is TGTGCCAGTAGTATTCAGGACAGGGCCAATCAGCCCCAGCATTTT. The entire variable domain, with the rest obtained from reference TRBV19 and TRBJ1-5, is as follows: DGGITQSPKYLFRKEGQNVTLSCEQNLNHDAMYWYRQDPGQGLRLIYYSQIVNDFQKGDIAEGYSVSREKKESFPLTVTSAQKNPTAFYLCASSIQDRANQPQHFGDGTRLSIL.

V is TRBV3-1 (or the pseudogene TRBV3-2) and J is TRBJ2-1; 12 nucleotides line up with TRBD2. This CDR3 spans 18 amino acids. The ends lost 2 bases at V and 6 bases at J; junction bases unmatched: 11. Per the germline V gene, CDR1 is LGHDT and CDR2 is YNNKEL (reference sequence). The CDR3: CASSQTPGLAGNSNEQFF. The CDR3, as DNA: TGTGCCAGCAGCCAAACTCCTGGACTAGCGGGAAATTCCAATGAGCAGTTCTTC.

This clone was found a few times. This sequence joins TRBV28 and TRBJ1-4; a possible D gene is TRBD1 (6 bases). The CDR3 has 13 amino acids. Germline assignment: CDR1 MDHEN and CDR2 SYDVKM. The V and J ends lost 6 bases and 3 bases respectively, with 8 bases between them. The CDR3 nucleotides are TGTGCCAGCAGGGACAGAGCTAATGAAAAACTGTTTTTT. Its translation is CASRDRANEKLFF.

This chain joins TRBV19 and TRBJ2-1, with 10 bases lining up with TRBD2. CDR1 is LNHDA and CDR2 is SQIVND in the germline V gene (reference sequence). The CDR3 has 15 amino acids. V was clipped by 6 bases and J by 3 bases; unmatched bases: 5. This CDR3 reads CASRPTSGIYNEQFF. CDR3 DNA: TGTGCCAGTAGACCCACTAGCGGGATCTACAATGAGCAGTTCTTC.

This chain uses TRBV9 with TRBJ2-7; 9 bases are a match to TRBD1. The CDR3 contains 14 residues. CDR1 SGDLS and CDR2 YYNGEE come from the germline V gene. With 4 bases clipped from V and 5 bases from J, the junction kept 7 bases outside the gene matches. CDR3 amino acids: CASSPWDRAHEQYF. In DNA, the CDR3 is TGTGCCAGCAGCCCCTGGGACAGGGCCCACGAGCAGTACTTC.

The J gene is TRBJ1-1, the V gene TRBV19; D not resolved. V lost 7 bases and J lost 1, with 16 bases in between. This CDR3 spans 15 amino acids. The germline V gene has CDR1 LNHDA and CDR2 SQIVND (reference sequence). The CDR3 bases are TGTGCCAGTACCCCAGCGGACTGGAAGAACACTGAAGCTTTCTTT. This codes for CASTPADWKNTEAFF. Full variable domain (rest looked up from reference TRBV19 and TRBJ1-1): DGGITQSPKYLFRKEGQNVTLSCEQNLNHDAMYWYRQDPGQGLRLIYYSQIVNDFQKGDIAEGYSVSREKKESFPLTVTSAQKNPTAFYLCASTPADWKNTEAFFGQGTRLTVV.

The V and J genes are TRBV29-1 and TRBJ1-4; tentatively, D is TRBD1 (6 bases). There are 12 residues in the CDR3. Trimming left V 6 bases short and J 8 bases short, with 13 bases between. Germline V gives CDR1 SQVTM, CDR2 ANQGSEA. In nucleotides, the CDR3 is TGCAGCGTGGGACAAATGTTCGAAAAACTGTTTTTT. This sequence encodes CSVGQMFEKLFF.

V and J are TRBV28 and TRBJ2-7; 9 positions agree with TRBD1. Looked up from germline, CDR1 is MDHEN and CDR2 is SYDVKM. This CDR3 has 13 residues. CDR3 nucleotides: TGTGCGACGACCGGGACAGGGTCGTACGAGCAGTACTTC. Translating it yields CATTGTGSYEQYF.

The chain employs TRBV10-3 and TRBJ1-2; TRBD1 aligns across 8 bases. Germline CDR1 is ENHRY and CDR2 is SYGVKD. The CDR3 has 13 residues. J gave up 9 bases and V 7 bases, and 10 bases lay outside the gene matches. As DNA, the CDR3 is TGTGCCATCACCCGAGGGGGACAGGATCGCTACACCTTC. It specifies CAITRGGQDRYTF.

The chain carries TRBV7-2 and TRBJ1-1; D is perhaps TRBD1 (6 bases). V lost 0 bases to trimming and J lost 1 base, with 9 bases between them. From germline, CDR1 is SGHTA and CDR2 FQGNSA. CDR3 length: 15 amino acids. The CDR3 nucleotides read TGTGCCAGCAGCTTAGCCGGCAGGGGGAACACTGAAGCTTTCTTT. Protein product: CASSLAGRGNTEAFF.

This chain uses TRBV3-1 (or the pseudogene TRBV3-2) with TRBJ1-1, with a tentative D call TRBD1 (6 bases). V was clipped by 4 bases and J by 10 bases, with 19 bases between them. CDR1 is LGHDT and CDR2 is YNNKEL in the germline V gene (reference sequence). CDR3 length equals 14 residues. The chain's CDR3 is CASSPAGASFRAFF. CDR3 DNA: TGTGCCAGCAGCCCCGCAGGGGCCTCATTTCGAGCTTTCTTT.

CDR3 protein: CASSQGRYGRGDTQYF. The CDR3 DNA follows: TGTGCCAGCAGCCAAGGACGATACGGGAGAGGGGATACGCAGTATTTT. The chain has TRBV14 and TRBJ2-3, with D perhaps matching TRBD2 (6 bases). V was clipped by 1 base and J by 6 bases, with 17 bases between them. CDR3 length equals 16 residues. Germline CDR1 SGHDN, CDR2 FVKESK.

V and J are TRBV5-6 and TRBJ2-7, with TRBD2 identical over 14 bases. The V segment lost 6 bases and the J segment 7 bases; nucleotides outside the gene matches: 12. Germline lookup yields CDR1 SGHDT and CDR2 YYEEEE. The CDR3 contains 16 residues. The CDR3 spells CASTKRPGLAGGEQYF. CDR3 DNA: TGTGCCAGCACCAAACGGCCCGGACTAGCGGGAGGTGAGCAGTACTTC. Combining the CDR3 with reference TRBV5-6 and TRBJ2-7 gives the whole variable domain DAGVTQSPTHLIKTRGQQVTLRCSPKSGHDTVSWYQQALGQGPQFIFQYYEEEERQRGNFPDRFSGHQFPNYSSELNVNALLLGDSALYLCASTKRPGLAGGEQYFGPGTRLTVT.

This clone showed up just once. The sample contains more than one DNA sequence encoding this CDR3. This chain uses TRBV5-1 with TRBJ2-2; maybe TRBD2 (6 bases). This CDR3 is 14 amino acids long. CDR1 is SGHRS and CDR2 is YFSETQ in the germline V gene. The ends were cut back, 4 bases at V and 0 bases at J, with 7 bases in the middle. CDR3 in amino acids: CASSPGANTGELFF. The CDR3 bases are TGCGCCAGCAGCCCGGGGGCGAACACCGGGGAGCTGTTTTTT.

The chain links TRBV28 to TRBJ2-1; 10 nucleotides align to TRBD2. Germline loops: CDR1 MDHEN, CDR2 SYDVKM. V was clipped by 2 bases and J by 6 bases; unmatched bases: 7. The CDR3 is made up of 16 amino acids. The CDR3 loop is CASSLIASGSANEQFF. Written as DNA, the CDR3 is TGTGCCAGCAGTTTAATTGCTAGCGGGAGTGCCAATGAGCAGTTCTTC.

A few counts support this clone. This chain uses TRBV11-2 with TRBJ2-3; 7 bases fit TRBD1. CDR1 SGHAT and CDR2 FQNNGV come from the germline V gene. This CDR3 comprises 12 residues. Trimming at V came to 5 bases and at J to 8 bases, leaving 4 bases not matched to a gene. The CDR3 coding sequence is TGTGCCAGCAGCCAGGGACAGATTACGCAGTATTTT. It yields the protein CASSQGQITQYF.

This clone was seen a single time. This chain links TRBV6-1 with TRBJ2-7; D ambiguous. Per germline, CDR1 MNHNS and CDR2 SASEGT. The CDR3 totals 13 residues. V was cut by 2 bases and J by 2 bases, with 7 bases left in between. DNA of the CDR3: TGTGCCAGCAGTGAAACAGTTGCCTACGAGCAGTACTTC. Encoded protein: CASSETVAYEQYF.